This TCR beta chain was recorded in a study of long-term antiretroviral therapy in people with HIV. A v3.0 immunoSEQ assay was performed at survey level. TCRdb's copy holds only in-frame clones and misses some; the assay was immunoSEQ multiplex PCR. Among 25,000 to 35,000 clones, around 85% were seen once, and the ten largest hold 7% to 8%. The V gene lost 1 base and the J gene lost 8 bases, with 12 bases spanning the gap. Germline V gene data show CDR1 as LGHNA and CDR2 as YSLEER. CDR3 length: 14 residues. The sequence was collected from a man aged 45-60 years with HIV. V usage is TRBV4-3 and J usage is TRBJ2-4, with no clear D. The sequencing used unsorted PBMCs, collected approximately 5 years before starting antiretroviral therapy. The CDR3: CASSQAGPRDIQYF. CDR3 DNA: TGCGCCAGCAGCCAAGCCGGACCAAGAGACATTCAGTACTTC.